The entry below gives a single TCR beta chain sequence along with its context. This record comes from a study of cytomegalovirus exposure and HLA in healthy donors. The CDR3 has 14 residues. CDR1 and CDR2 from the germline V gene are MGHRA and YSYEKL. With 5 bases removed from V and 2 bases from J, the gap between germline ends came to 11 bases. Both 60 Vbeta primers and 13 Jbeta primers went into the PCR. Clones were read by immunoSEQ multiplex PCR, and TCRdb kept only the in-frame ones, dropping some. The sample has around 220,000 clones, 65% to 80% seen once. The sequence came from a girl aged 2-10 years in good health and CMV-seronegative. Sequenced material: PBMCs. This sequence joins TRBV4-1 and TRBJ2-3, with D possibly being TRBD1 (5 bases). The CDR3 sequence is CASSWGSNTDTQYF. The CDR3 region has the DNA TGCGCCAGCAGCTGGGGCAGTAACACAGATACGCAGTATTTT.